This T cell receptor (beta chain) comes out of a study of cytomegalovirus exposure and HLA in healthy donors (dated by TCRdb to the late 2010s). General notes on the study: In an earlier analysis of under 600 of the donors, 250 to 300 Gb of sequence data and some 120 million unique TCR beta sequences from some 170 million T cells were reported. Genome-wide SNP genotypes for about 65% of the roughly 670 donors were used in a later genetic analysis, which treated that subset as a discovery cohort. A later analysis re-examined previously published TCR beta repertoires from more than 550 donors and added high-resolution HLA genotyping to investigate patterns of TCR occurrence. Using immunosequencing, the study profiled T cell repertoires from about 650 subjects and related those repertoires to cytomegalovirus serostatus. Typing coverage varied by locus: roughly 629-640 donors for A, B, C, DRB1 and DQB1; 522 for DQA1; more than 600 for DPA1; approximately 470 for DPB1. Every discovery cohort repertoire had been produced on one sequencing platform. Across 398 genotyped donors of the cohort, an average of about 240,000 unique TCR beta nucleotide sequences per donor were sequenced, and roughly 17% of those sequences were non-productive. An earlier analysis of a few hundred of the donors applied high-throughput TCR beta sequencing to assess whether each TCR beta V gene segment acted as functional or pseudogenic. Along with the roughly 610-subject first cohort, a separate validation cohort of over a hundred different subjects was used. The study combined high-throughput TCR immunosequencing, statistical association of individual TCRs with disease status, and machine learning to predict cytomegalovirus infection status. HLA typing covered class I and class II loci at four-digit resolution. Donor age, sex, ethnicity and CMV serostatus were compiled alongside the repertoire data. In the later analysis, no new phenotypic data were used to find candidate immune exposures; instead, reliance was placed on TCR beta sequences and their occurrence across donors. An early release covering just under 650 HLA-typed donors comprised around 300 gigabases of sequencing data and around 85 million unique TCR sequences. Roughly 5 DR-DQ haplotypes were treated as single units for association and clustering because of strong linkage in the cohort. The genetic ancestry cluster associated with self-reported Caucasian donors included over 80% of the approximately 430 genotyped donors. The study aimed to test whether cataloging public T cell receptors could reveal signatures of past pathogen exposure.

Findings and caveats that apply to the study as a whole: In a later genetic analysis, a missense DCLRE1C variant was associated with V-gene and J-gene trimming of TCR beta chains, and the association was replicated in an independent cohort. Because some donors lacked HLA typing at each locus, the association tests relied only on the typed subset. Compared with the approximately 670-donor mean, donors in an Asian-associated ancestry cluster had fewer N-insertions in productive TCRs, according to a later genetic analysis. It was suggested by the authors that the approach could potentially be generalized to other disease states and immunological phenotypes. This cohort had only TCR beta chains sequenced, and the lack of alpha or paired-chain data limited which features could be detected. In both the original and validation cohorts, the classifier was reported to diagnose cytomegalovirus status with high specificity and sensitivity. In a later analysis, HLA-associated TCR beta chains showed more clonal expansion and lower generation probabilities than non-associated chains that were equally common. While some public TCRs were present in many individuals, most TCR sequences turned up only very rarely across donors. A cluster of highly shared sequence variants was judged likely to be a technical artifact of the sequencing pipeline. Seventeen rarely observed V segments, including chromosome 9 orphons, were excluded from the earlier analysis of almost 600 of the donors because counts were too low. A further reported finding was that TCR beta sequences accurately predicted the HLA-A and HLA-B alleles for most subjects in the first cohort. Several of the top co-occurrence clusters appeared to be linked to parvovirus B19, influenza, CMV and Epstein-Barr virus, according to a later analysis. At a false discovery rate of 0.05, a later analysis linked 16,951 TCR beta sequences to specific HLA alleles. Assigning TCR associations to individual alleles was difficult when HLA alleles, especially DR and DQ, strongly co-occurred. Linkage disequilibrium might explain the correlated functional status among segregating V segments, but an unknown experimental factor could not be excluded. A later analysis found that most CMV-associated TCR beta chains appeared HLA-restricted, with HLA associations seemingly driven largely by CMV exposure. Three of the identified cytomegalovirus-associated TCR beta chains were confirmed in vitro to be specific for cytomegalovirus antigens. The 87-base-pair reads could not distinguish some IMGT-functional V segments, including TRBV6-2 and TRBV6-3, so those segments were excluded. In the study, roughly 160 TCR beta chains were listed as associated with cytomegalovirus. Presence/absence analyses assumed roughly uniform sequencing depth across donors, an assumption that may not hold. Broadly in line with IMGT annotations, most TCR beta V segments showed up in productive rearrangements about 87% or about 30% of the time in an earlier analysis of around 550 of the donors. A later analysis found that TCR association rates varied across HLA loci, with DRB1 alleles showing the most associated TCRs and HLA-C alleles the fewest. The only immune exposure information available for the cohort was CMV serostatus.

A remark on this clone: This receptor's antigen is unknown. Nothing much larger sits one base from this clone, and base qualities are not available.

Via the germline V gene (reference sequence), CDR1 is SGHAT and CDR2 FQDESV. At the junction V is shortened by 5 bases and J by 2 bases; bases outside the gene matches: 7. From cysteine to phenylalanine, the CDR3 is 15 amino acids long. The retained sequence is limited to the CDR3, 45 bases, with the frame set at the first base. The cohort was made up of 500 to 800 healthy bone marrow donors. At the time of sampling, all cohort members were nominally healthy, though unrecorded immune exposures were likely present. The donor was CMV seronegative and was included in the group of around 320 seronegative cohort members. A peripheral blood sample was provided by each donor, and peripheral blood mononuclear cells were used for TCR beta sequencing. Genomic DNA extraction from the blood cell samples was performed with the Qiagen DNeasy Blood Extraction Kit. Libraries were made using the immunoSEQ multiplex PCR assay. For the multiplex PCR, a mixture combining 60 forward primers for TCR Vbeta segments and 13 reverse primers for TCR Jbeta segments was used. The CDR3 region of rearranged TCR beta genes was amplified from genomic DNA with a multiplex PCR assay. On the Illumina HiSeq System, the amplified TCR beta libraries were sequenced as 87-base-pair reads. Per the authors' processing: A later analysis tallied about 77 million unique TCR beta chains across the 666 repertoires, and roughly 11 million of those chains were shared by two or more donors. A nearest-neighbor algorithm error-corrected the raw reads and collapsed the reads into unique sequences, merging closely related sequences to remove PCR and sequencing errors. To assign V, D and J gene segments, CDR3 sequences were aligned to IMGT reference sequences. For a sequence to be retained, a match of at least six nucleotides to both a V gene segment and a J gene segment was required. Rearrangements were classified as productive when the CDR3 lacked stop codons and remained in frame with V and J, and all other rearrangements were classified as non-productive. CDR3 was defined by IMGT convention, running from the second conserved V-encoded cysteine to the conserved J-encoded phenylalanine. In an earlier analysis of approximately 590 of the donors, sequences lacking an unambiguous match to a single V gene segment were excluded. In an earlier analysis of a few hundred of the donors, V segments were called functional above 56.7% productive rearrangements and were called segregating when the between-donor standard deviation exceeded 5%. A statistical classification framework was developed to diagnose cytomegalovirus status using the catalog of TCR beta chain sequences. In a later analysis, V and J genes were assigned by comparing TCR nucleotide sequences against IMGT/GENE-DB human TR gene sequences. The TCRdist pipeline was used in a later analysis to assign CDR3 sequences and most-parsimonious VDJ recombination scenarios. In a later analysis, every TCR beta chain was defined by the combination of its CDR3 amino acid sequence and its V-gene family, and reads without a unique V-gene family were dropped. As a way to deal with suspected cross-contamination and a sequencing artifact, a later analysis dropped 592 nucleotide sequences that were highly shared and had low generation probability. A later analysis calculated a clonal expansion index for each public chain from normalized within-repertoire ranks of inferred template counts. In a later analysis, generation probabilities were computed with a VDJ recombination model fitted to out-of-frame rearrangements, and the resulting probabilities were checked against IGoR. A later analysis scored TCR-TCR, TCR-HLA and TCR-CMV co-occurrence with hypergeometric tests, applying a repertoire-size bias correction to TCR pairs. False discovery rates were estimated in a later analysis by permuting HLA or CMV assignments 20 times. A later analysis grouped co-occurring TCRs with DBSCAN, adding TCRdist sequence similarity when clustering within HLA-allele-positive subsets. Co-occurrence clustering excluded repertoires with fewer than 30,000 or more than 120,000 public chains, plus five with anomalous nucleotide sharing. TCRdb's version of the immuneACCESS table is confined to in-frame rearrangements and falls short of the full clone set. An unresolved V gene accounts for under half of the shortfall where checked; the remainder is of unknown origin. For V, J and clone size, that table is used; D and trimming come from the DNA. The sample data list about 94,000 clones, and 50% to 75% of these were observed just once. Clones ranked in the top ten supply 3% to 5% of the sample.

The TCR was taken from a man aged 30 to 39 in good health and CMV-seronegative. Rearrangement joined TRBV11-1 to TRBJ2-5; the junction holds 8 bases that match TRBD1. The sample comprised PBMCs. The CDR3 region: CASSPRQGRQETQYF. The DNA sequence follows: TGTGCCAGCAGCCCTAGACAGGGGCGGCAAGAGACCCAGTACTTC.